The clone carrying this TCR beta chain was picked up a small number of times. There are 13 residues in the CDR3. CDR1 is LGHNA, CDR2 YNFKEQ, per germline. V shed 1 base and J shed 5 bases, with 8 bases lying between them. This sample was included in a study of blood T cell repertoires in COVID-19. The method was immunoSEQ multiplex PCR; TCRdb's version includes in-frame clones alone and lacks a portion of them. The sample includes about 120,000 clones, roughly 84% of them seen just once. The receptor was derived from a man aged 55 to 70 with acute or convalescent COVID-19. The rearrangement joins TRBV4-2 to TRBJ2-5; D gene ambiguous. The sequenced sample was peripheral blood. In nucleotides, the CDR3 is TGTGCCAGCAGCCAAGCCCGAGGCGAGACCCAGTACTTC. Its protein is CASSQARGETQYF.